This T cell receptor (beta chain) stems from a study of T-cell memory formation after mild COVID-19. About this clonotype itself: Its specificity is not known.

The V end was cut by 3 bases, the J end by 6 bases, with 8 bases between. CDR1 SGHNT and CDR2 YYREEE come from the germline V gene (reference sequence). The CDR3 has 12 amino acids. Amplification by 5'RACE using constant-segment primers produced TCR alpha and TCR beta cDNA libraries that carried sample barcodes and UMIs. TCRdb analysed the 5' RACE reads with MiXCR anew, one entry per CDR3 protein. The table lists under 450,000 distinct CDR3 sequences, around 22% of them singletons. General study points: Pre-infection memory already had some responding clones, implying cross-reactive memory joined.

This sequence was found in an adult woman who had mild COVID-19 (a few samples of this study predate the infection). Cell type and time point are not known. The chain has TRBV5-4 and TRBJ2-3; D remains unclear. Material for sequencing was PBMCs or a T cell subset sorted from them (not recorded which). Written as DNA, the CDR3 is TGTGCCAGCAGCTCAATAGAGGATACGCAGTATTTT. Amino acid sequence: CASSSIEDTQYF.